This TCR beta chain derives from a study of cytomegalovirus exposure and HLA in healthy donors. Regarding the study as a whole: Through in vitro validation, a few CMV-associated chains were shown to be specific for CMV antigens. Associated with cytomegalovirus, according to the listing, were about 160 TCR beta chains.

About this clone itself: What it recognizes is unknown.

The CDR3 length is 16 residues. The germline V gene encodes CDR1 KGHSH and CDR2 LQKENI. The ends were cut back, 0 bases at V and 0 bases at J, with 11 bases in the middle. Clones were sequenced by immunoSEQ multiplex PCR, and TCRdb holds only the in-frame ones, with some missing. This sample has 300,000 to 400,000 clones, with approximately 90% found just once. This sequence joins TRBV18 and TRBJ1-1; D gene uncertain. The clonotype comes from a woman younger than 35 in good health and CMV-seronegative. Input material: PBMCs. The DNA of the CDR3 is TGTGCCAGCTCACCACCGAAGGCGGGATTGAACACTGAAGCTTTCTTT. This codes for CASSPPKAGLNTEAFF. Looking up the rest from reference TRBV18 and TRBJ1-1 gives the full variable domain: NAGVMQNPRHLVRRRGQEARLRCSPMKGHSHVYWYRQLPEEGLKFMVYLQKENIIDESGMPKERFSAEFPKEGPSILRIQQVVRGDSAAYFCASSPPKAGLNTEAFFGQGTRLTVV.